This T cell receptor (beta chain) was recovered during a study of blood T cell repertoires in COVID-19. Sequencing used immunoSEQ multiplex PCR; TCRdb keeps in-frame clones, though not all of them. The sample holds roughly 220,000 clones, almost 90% seen once. The CDR3 is 17 amino acids. Per the germline V gene, CDR1 is SGHRS and CDR2 is YFSETQ. V lost 3 bases to trimming and J lost 4 bases; unmatched junction nucleotides: 16. V and J are TRBV5-1 and TRBJ2-7; 7 bases match TRBD1. Sequencing was done on a sample of PBMCs or T cells enriched from blood (not recorded which). The clonotype comes from a man under 40 who had been exposed to COVID-19. The CDR3 spells CASSYSQGRDSLYEQYF. The CDR3 DNA is TGCGCCAGCAGCTACTCGCAGGGTCGGGACAGCCTATACGAGCAGTACTTC.